This T cell receptor (beta chain) was recorded in a study of shared clonotypes between healthy human individuals (dated by TCRdb to the early 2020s). Context from the whole study: A couple of women and three men aged 18 to 49 years were included in the cohort. Leukapheresis yielded between about 0.94 and 8.9 billion PBMCs per donor. For each donor, CD4 naive and CD4 memory were each given three plates, CD8 naive was given two plates, and CD8 memory was given one plate. Libraries were prepared and TCR repertoires were sequenced by different laboratories using diverse techniques, in order to increase sequencing depth and limit assay-specific biases. To estimate repertoire size and how much clonotype sharing occurs between individuals, the study deeply sequenced the blood TCR repertoires of several healthy adults. The investigation overall reported the following: Higher generation probabilities were observed for clonotypes shared by all four sorted-subset donors than for non-shared clonotypes. Sampling was limited to blood, and TCR repertoires in tissue likely differ from TCR repertoires in blood. The small number of donors limited the genetic and exposure-history diversity represented. Larger estimated clonotype richness was generally found for naive subsets than for memory subsets. Rarefaction of sorted-subset datasets indicated incomplete sequencing despite the large sequencing depth. When four donors were compared, the shared fraction of clonotypes was roughly 5% for naive CD4, 3% to 4% for naive CD8, more than 2% for memory CD4, and less than 0.45% for memory CD8. Based on pairwise subsampling, the degree of clonotype sharing among donors was expected to be affected by sequencing depth.

In the germline V gene, CDR1 corresponds to SQVTM and CDR2 to ANQGSEA. Trimming removed 4 bases from V and 3 bases from J, leaving 16 bases between the germline ends. The CDR3 runs 14 residues from the cysteine to the phenylalanine. The entry retains the CDR3 DNA only, 42 bases that are in frame from base 1. The donors were healthy, HIV-negative adults who had no recently reported acute infections or vaccinations. Every donor was a Caucasian adult living in Nashville, Tennessee, USA. CD4+ T cells were enriched by magnetic negative selection; naive cells were then positively selected on CD45RA, and the negative fraction formed the memory subset. Blood was obtained by leukapheresis, after which PBMCs were separated by Ficoll-Histopaque density gradient centrifugation and cryopreserved in liquid nitrogen vapor phase. Analytical flow cytometry was used to check the purity and quantity of every magnetically sorted T cell population. Genomic DNA was isolated from each sorted fraction and quantified by UV absorbance on a Nanodrop 2000c.

Notes on this clone: Its target antigen remains unknown. No qualities accompany the bases; no much larger clone lies one base away.

TCR CDR3 regions were amplified from genomic DNA by multiplex PCR using the deep immunoSEQ assay. Extracted genomic DNA from each cell subset was spread evenly across all wells of several immunoSEQ 96-well plates, with each plate serving as a replicate. For sorted subsets, 150 to 250 ng of genomic DNA, equivalent to about 30,000 T cell genomes, went into each replicate PCR. Purified libraries were quantified with a Qubit 3.0 fluorometer, sized on a Bioanalyzer 2100, and re-quantified with the KAPA Library Quantification kit. Every immunoSEQ 96-well plate was sequenced on a dedicated single-read 150-cycle Illumina NextSeq 550 flow cell. The source study handled its data this way. Because the immunoSEQ output held only junctional sequences and lacked quality scores, the filtering could not match the filtering applied to full-length reads. Sequences were annotated with PyIR, a Python wrapper for IgBLAST v1.9, using IMGT germline references to assign V/J genes and CDR3. Any read was removed if the V/J assignment was weak (E-value above 1e-6), the CDR3 was missing, or the read contained stop codons, out-of-frame junctions, or ambiguous translated residues. V3J clonotypes were defined by identical inferred V gene, J gene, and CDR3 amino acid sequence. The percentage overlap between two repertoires was calculated by dividing the number of shared unique clonotypes by the size of the smaller repertoire. RTK rarefaction, the Chao1 estimator, and Recon v2.1 estimates of unobserved clonotypes were used to assess repertoire richness. Generation probabilities for all TCRbeta clonotypes obtained by the gDNA method from a few donors were computed using OLGA. Drawn from immuneACCESS, this table holds only the in-frame rearrangements with V and J called that TCRdb kept. Clones are partly lost; checked studies trace under half to an unresolved V gene and leave the rest unexplained. For V, J and clone size, that table is used; D and trimming come from the DNA. Counted in this sample were about 2.4 million clones; roughly 93% of them appeared once. More than 0.35% of the sample is in the top ten clones.

The sequence links TRBV29-1 to TRBJ2-7; TRBD2 is possibly the D segment (7 matching bases). The receptor was derived from a man aged 18 to 35 in good health. Some clones in this sample may be carry-over from other donors' samples. Specimen: naive CD4+ T cells from PBMCs. This sample's cell subset or site label indicates: CD45RA+ positively selected. In nucleotides, the sequence is TGCAGCGTTGGTAGGATGGGGGGGCGCTACGAGCAGTACTTC. It is translated as CSVGRMGGRYEQYF.